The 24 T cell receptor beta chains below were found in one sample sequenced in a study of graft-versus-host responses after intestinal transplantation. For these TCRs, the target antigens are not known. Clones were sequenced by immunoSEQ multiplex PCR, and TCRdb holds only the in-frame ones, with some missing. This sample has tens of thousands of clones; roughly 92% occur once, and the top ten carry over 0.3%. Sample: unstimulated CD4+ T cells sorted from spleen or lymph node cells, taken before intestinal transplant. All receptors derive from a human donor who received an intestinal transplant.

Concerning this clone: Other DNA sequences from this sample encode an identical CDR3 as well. CDR3 sequence reads: CASSLGGSNQPQHF. CDR3 bases: TGTGCCAGCAGCTTAGGGGGTAGCAATCAGCCCCAGCATTTT. J is TRBJ1-5 and V is TRBV5-4; tentative D call: TRBD1 (6 bases). V lost 2 bases and J lost 0, with 6 bases in between. This CDR3 has 14 amino acids. Germline V CDR1 and CDR2: SGHNT, YYREEE (reference sequence).

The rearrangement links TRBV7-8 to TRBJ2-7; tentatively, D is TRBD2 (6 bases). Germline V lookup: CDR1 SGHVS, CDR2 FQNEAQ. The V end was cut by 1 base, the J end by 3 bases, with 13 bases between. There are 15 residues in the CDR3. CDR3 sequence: CASSLGRKAGYEQYF. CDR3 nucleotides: TGTGCCAGCAGCTTAGGCCGGAAAGCGGGCTACGAGCAGTACTTC.

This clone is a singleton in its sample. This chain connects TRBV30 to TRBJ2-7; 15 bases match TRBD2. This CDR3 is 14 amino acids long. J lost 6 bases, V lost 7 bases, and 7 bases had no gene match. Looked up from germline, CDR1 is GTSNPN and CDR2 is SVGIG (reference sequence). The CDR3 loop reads CASPGLAGGGEQYF. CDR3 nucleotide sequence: TGTGCCTCACCGGGACTAGCGGGAGGAGGCGAGCAGTACTTC.

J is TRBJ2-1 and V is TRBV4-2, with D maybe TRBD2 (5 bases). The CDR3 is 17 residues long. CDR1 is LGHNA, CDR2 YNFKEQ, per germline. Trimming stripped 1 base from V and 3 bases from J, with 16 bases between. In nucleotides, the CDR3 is TGTGCCAGCAGCCAAGTCTCAAGCGGATTTAACTACAATGAGCAGTTCTTC. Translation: CASSQVSSGFNYNEQFF.

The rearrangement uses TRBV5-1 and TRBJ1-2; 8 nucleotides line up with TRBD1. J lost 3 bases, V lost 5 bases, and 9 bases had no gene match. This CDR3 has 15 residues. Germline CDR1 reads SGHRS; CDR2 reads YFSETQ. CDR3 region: CASSKLAGQDYGYTF. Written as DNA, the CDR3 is TGCGCCAGCAGTAAATTGGCGGGACAGGACTATGGCTACACCTTC.

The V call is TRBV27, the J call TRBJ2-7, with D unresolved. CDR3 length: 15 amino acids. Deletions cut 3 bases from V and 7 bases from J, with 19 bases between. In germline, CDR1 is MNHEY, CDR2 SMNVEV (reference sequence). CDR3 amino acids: CASSFISLGFGEQYF. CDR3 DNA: TGTGCCAGCAGTTTTATAAGTTTGGGGTTTGGGGAGCAGTACTTC.

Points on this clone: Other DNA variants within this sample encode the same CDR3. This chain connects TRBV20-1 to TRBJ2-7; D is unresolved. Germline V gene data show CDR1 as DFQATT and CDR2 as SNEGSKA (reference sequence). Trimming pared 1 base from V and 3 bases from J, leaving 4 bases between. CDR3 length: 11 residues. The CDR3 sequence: CSARVGYEQYF. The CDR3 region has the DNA TGCAGTGCTAGAGTAGGCTACGAGCAGTACTTC.

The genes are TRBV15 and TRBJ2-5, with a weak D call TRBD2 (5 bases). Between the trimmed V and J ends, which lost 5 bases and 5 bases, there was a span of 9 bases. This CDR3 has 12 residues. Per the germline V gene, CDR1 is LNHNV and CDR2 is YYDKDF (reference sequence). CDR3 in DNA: TGTGCCACCAGCTTTAGCGCTGAGACCCAGTACTTC. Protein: CATSFSAETQYF.

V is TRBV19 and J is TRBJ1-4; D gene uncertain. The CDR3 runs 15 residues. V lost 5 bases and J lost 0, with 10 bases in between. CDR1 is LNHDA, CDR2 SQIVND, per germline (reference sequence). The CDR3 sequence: CASSEIGSTNEKLFF. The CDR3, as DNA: TGTGCCAGTAGTGAAATAGGTTCAACTAATGAAAAACTGTTTTTT. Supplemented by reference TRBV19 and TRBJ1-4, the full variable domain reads DGGITQSPKYLFRKEGQNVTLSCEQNLNHDAMYWYRQDPGQGLRLIYYSQIVNDFQKGDIAEGYSVSREKKESFPLTVTSAQKNPTAFYLCASSEIGSTNEKLFFGSGTQLSVL.

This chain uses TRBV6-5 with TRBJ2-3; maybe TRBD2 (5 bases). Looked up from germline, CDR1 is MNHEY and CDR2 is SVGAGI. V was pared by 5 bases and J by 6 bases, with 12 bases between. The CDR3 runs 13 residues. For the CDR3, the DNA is TGTGCCAGCAGTGAACTAGGGTACGATACGCAGTATTTT. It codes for CASSELGYDTQYF.

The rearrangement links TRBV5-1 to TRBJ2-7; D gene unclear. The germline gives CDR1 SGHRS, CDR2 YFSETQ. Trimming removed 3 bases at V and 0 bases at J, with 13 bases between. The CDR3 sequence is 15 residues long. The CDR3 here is CASSSERAGSYEQYF. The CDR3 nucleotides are TGCGCCAGCAGCTCGGAGAGAGCCGGCTCCTACGAGCAGTACTTC.

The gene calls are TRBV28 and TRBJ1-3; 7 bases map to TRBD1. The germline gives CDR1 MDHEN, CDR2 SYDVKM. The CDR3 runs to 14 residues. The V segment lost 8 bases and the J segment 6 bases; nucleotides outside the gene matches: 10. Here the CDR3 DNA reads TGTGCCAGCGGACCCGGGACAGCCATAAACACCATATATTTT. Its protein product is CASGPGTAINTIYF.

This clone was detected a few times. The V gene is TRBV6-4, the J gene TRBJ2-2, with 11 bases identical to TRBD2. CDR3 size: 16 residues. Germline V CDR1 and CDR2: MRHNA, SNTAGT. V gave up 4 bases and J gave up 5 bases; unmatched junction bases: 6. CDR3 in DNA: TGTGCCAGCAGTGCCGAGCTAGCGGGAGGAACCGGGGAGCTGTTTTTT. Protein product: CASSAELAGGTGELFF.

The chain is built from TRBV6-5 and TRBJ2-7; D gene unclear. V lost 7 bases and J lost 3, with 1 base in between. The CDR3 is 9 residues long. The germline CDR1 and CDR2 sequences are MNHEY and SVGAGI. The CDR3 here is CASNYEQYF. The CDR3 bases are TGTGCCAGCAACTACGAGCAGTACTTC.

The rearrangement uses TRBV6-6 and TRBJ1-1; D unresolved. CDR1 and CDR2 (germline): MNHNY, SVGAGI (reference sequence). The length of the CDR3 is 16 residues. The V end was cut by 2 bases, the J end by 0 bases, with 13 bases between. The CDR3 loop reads CASSYAGPKMNTEAFF. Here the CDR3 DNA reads TGTGCCAGCAGTTACGCAGGTCCAAAAATGAACACTGAAGCTTTCTTT.

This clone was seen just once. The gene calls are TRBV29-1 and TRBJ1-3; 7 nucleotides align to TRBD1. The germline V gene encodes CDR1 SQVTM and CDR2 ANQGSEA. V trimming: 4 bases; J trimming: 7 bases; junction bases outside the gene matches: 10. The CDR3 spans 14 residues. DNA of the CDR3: TGCAGCGTTGCGGGATCAGGGGGTATCAACACCATATATTTT. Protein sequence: CSVAGSGGINTIYF.

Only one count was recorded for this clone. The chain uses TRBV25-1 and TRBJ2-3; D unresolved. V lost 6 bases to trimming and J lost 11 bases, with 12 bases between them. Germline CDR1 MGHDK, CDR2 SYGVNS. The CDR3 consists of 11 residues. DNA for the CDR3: TGTGCCAGCAGATCCACTATCAAGCAGTATTTT. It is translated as CASRSTIKQYF.

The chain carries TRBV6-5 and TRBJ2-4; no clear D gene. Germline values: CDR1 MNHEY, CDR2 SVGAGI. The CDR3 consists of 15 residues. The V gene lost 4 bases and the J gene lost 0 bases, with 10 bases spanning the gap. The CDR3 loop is CASSSDNLAKNIQYF. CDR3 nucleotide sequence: TGTGCCAGCAGTTCAGACAACCTAGCCAAAAACATTCAGTACTTC.

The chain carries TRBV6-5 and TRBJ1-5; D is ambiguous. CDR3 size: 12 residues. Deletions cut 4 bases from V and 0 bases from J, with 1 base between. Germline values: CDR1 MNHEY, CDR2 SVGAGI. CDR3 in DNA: TGTGCCAGCAGTTTTAGCAATCAGCCCCAGCATTTT. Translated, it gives CASSFSNQPQHF.

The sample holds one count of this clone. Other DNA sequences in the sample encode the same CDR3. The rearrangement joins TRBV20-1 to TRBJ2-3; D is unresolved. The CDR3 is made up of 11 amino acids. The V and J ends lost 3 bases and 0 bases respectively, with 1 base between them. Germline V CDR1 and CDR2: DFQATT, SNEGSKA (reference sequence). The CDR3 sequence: CSASSTDTQYF. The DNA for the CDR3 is TGCAGTGCTAGCAGCACAGATACGCAGTATTTT.

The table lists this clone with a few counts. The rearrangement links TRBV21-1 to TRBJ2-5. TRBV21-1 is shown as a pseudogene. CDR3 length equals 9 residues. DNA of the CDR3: TGTGCCAGCAGGAAGACCCAGTACTTC. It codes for CASRKTQYF.

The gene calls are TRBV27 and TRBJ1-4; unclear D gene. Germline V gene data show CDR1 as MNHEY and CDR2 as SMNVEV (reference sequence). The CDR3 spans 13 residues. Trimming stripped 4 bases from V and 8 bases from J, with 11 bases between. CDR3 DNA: TGTGCCAGCAGTTCAGCCGGGGTAGAAAAACTGTTTTTT. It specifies CASSSAGVEKLFF.

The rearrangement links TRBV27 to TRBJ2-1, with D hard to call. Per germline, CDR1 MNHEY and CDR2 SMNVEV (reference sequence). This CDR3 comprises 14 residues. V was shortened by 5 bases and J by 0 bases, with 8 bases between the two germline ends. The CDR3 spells CASSRVSSYNEQFF. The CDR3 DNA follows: TGTGCCAGCAGTAGGGTTAGCTCCTACAATGAGCAGTTCTTC.

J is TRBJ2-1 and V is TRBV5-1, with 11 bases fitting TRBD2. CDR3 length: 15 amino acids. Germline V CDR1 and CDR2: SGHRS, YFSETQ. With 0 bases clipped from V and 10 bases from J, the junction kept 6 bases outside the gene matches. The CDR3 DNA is TGCGCCAGCAGCTTGGGGACTAGCGGGTCCGGGGAGCAGTTCTTC. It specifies CASSLGTSGSGEQFF.